This T cell receptor (beta chain) was sequenced for a study of patients and donors after allogeneic stem cell transplantation. TCRdb processed the RT-PCR reads anew with MiXCR; each CDR3 protein has one entry. Of more than 150,000 distinct CDR3 sequences in the sample, around two fifths were seen once. The CDR3 contains 17 residues. The germline V gene encodes CDR1 SGHRS and CDR2 YFSETQ. Trimming took 0 bases from V and 6 from J; bases not matched to a gene: 11. The sample holds a few counts of this clonotype. V usage is TRBV5-1 and J usage is TRBJ2-1, with 8 bases aligning to TRBD1. This TCR derives from a human donor who was either an allogeneic HSCT recipient or a stem cell or donor lymphocyte infusion donor (not recorded which). It is not recorded whose cells these are; they may come from a transplant donor. The sample comprised blood, either unsorted or a sorted T cell fraction (not recorded which). As DNA, the CDR3 is TGCGCCAGCAGCTTGGGACAGGGGTTGAGTACGTCCAATGAGCAGTTCTTC. Encoded protein: CASSLGQGLSTSNEQFF.